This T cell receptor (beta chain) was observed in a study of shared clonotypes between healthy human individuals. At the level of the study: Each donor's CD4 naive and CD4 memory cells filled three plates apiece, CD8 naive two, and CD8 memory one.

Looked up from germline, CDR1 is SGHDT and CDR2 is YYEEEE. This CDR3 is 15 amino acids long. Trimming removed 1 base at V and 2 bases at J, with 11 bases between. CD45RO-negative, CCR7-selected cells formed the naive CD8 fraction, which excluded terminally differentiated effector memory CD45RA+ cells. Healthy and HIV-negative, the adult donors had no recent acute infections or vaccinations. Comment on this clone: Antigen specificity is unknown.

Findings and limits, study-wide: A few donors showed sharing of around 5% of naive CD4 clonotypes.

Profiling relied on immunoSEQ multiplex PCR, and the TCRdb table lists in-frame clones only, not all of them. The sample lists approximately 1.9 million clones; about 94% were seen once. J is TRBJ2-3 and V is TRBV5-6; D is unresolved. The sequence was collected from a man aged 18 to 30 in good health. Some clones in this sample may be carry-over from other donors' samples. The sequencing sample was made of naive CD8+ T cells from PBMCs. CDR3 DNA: TGTGCCAGCAGCTTGAATGCGCGGACCACAGATACGCAGTATTTT. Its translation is CASSLNARTTDTQYF.